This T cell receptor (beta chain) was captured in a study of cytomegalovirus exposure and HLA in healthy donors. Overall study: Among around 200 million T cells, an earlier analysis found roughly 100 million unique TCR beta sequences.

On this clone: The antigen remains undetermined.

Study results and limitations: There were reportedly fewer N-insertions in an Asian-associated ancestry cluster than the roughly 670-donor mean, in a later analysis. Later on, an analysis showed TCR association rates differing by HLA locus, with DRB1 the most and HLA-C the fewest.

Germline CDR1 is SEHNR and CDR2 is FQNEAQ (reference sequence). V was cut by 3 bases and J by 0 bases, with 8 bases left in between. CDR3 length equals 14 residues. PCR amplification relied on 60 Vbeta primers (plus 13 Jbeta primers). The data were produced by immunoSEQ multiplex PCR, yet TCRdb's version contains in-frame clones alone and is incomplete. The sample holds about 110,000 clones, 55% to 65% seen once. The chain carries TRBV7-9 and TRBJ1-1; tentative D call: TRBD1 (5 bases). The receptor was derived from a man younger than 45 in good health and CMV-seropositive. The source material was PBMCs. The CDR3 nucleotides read TGTGCCAGCAGCTTGTTGACAGTGAACACTGAAGCTTTCTTT. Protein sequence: CASSLLTVNTEAFF.